This T cell receptor (beta chain) was obtained from a study of blood T cell repertoires in COVID-19. Study at large: Italy, Spain and the United States were the sources of the convalescent and acute COVID-19 samples.

Recovered Cohort 3 donors showed two negative PCRs, clearance, or symptom resolution. For this clone: A read error may account for a junction end that differs from germline.

Clones were read by immunoSEQ multiplex PCR, and TCRdb kept only the in-frame ones, dropping some. The sample shows some 510,000 clones, 85% to 90% of them seen only once. Sequenced input: PBMCs or T cells enriched from blood (not recorded which). The sequence was collected from a woman between 35 and 50 years old who had recovered from COVID-19.

The CDR3 region is CASSLDSGGSGKTQYF. DNA for the CDR3: TGTGCTAGCAGCTTAGACTCTGGCGGGAGTGGTAAGACCCAGTACTTC. The rearrangement links TRBV7-7 to TRBJ2-5, with TRBD2 matching over 7 bases. Germline V gene data show CDR1 as SSHAT and CDR2 as FNYEAQ (reference sequence). This CDR3 is 16 amino acids long.